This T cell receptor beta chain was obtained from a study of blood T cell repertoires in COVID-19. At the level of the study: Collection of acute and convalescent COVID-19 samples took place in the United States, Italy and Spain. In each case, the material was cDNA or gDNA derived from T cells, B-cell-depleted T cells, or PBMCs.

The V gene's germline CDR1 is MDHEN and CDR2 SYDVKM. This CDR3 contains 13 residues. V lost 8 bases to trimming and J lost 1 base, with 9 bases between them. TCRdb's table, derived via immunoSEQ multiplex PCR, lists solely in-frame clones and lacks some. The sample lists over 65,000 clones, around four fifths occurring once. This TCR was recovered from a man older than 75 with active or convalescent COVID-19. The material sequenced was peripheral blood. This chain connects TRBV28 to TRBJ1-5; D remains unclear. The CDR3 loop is CASEDLSNQPQHF. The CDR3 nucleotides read TGTGCCAGCGAGGACTTAAGCAATCAGCCCCAGCATTTT. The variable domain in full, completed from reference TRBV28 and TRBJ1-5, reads DVKVTQSSRYLVKRTGEKVFLECVQDMDHENMFWYRQDPGLGLRLIYFSYDVKMKEKGDIPEGYSVSREKKERFSLILESASTNQTSMYLCASEDLSNQPQHFGDGTRLSIL.